This T cell receptor (beta chain) is from a study of T-cell memory formation after mild COVID-19. TCR alpha and TCR beta cDNA libraries carrying sample barcodes and UMIs came from 5'RACE with constant-segment primers. TCRdb reprocessed the 5' RACE reads with MiXCR, giving one entry per CDR3 protein. The sample has around 100,000 distinct CDR3 sequences; 11% are singletons. The sequencing sample was made of PBMCs or a T cell subset sorted from them (not recorded which). This TCR came from a man younger than 30 who had mild COVID-19 (a few samples of this study predate the infection). Cell type and time point are not known.

The CDR3 DNA sequence: TGCGCCAGCAGCTTGGGCCTTGGACAGCCTTCTAGCACAGATACGCAGTATTTT. It yields the protein CASSLGLGQPSSTDTQYF. V is TRBV5-1 and J is TRBJ2-3; weak D call: TRBD1 (6 bases). The V and J ends lost 0 bases and 0 bases respectively, with 17 bases between them. CDR3 size: 18 residues. In germline, CDR1 is SGHRS, CDR2 YFSETQ.